A single sample is the source of the 28 T cell receptor beta chains below, sequenced in a study of blood T cell repertoires in COVID-19. The method was immunoSEQ multiplex PCR; TCRdb's version includes in-frame clones alone and lacks a portion of them. Found here are over 250,000 clones, about 70% of them singletons; the top ten hold over 3%. Sequencing was performed on peripheral blood. The receptors originated from a woman aged 80 or over with acute or convalescent COVID-19.

This clone was picked up one time. This may stem from a read error, because a much larger clone lies one nucleotide away. Here the CDR3 DNA reads TGTGCCAGCAGTAGGACAGGGGAGGATCAGCCCCAGCATTTT. Residues: CASSRTGEDQPQHF. The chain has TRBV2 and TRBJ1-5, with 9 bases matching TRBD1. The CDR3 length is 14 residues. J lost 5 bases, V lost 5 bases, and 4 bases had no gene match. Per the germline V gene, CDR1 is SNHLY and CDR2 is FYNNEI.

The genes are TRBV4-1 and TRBJ2-2; the D gene is possibly TRBD2 (7 bases). This CDR3 has 15 residues. Looked up from germline, CDR1 is MGHRA and CDR2 is YSYEKL. V was shortened by 1 base and J by 8 bases, with 14 bases between the two germline ends. The CDR3 sequence is CASSQGRGAGGELFF. In DNA, the CDR3 is TGCGCCAGCAGCCAAGGTCGGGGGGCTGGTGGGGAGCTGTTTTTT.

The V and J genes are TRBV7-2 and TRBJ2-1; D not resolved. This CDR3 region has 13 residues. The V end lost 6 bases, the J end lost 9 bases, and 15 bases lay between the germline ends. Germline values: CDR1 SGHTA, CDR2 FQGNSA. The CDR3 is CASSSELPGEQFF. The CDR3 bases are TGTGCCAGCAGTTCTGAGCTCCCAGGTGAGCAGTTCTTC.

The chain couples TRBV5-6 to TRBJ1-2, with D tentatively TRBD1 (5 bases). Germline V gene sequence: CDR1 SGHDT, CDR2 YYEEEE. The V end lost 2 bases, the J end lost 1 base, and 12 bases lay between the germline ends. The CDR3 runs to 15 residues. The CDR3 region has the DNA TGTGCCAGCAGCTTAAGAACGGGGGTTAACTATGGCTACACCTTC. This gives the protein CASSLRTGVNYGYTF.

J is TRBJ2-1 and V is TRBV21-1; TRBD2, the table's D call, lacks a check against the DNA. TRBV21-1 constitutes a pseudogene. This CDR3 comprises 11 residues. CDR3 in amino acids: CARTSYNEQFF. CDR3 coding DNA: TGTGCCAGGACTAGTTACAATGAGCAGTTCTTC.

The chain employs TRBV11-2 and TRBJ1-2; possibly TRBD1 for D (6 bases). V lost 0 bases and J 8 bases, leaving 16 bases between the germline ends. CDR3 length equals 15 residues. Germline CDR1 reads SGHAT; CDR2 reads FQNNGV. CDR3: CASSLDVPGAHGYTF. CDR3 nucleotides: TGTGCCAGCAGCTTAGATGTACCAGGGGCCCACGGCTACACCTTC.

The chain has TRBV6-6 and TRBJ1-6; maybe TRBD1 (6 bases). The CDR3 is 14 amino acids. The germline CDR1 and CDR2 sequences are MNHNY and SVGAGI (reference sequence). V dropped 6 bases and J dropped 8 bases, with 14 bases sitting between them. The CDR3 DNA is TGTGCCAGCAGCCCGACAGGAGACTATTCACCCCTCCACTTT. Translating it yields CASSPTGDYSPLHF.

This clone has a single count. Here the CDR3 reads CASKAGVEYGYTF. As DNA, the CDR3 is TGTGCCAGCAAGGCGGGGGTGGAATATGGCTACACCTTC. The rearrangement uses TRBV2 and TRBJ1-2; perhaps TRBD1 as D (5 bases). V was cut by 7 bases and J by 5 bases, with 14 bases left in between. The V gene's germline CDR1 is SNHLY and CDR2 FYNNEI. The CDR3 runs to 13 residues.

The V call is TRBV10-3, the J call TRBJ1-3, with D perhaps matching TRBD1 (5 bases). The CDR3 contains 16 residues. The germline V gene encodes CDR1 ENHRY and CDR2 SYGVKD. Trimming removed 4 bases at V and 2 bases at J, with 15 bases between. CDR3: CAISVAGVQTGNTIYF. The CDR3 DNA reads as TGTGCCATCAGTGTCGCGGGGGTCCAAACTGGAAACACCATATATTTT.

V usage is TRBV9 and J usage is TRBJ1-1; TRBD1 agrees at 7 bases. V lost 4 bases and J lost 8; bases outside the gene matches: 5. The germline CDR1 and CDR2 sequences are SGDLS and YYNGEE. This CDR3 has 12 amino acids. In DNA form, the CDR3 reads TGTGCCAGCAGCACCCGGGACAGCGAAGCTTTCTTT. Residues: CASSTRDSEAFF.

The V gene is TRBV19, the J gene TRBJ1-1, with 9 bases fitting TRBD1. Trimming took 6 bases from V and 3 from J; bases not matched to a gene: 2. Per the germline V gene, CDR1 is LNHDA and CDR2 is SQIVND (reference sequence). The CDR3 spans 13 residues. Written as DNA, the CDR3 is TGTGCCAGTAGAGGGACAGGGTACACTGAAGCTTTCTTT. It is translated as CASRGTGYTEAFF.

The chain recombines TRBV29-1 with TRBJ2-3; 12 nucleotides line up with TRBD2. The J segment lost 6 bases and the V segment lost 6 bases, leaving 4 bases of the junction unmatched. Germline values: CDR1 SQVTM, CDR2 ANQGSEA. The CDR3 has 13 residues. The CDR3 nucleotides read TGCAGCGTAGGCGGGACTAGCGGGGATACGCAGTATTTT. As protein: CSVGGTSGDTQYF.

The J gene is TRBJ2-7, the V gene TRBV5-1; 7 bases are shared with TRBD2. Trimming cost V 0 bases and J 2 bases; bases outside gene matches: 11. This CDR3 is built from 17 residues. Germline V gene lookup returns CDR1 SGHRS and CDR2 YFSETQ. The CDR3 reads CASSLGGAGRSTYEQYF. For the CDR3, the DNA is TGCGCCAGCAGCTTGGGAGGAGCGGGGAGGTCCACCTACGAGCAGTACTTC.

This chain links TRBV5-1 with TRBJ2-5; D might be TRBD1 (5 bases). V was trimmed by 0 bases and J by 3 bases, leaving 12 bases between them. The CDR3 loop spans 15 amino acids. Germline V lookup: CDR1 SGHRS, CDR2 YFSETQ. CDR3 nucleotides: TGCGCCAGCAGCTTGGTTGCAGGGTTGAAAGAGACCCAGTACTTC. This encodes CASSLVAGLKETQYF.

This clone turned up a few times. This CDR3 is also generated by other DNA sequences in the sample. The rearrangement uses TRBV5-1 and TRBJ1-4; 7 bases are a match to TRBD1. V lost 1 base, J lost 7 bases, and 4 bases stayed unmatched. CDR1 and CDR2 (germline): SGHRS, YFSETQ. This CDR3 has 14 residues. The CDR3 loop is CASSLRTGGEKLFF. CDR3 nucleotide sequence: TGCGCCAGCAGCTTGAGGACAGGTGGTGAAAAACTGTTTTTT.

V gene TRBV5-1 combines with J gene TRBJ2-7, with D perhaps matching TRBD1 (6 bases). Germline assignment: CDR1 SGHRS and CDR2 YFSETQ. The V gene lost 4 bases and the J gene lost 0 bases, with 11 bases spanning the gap. This CDR3 is 14 amino acids long. CDR3 nucleotides: TGCGCCAGCAGCCTGTGGACAGACTCCTACGAGCAGTACTTC. Its translation is CASSLWTDSYEQYF.

The chain joins TRBV5-1 to TRBJ1-6; TRBD1 agrees at 9 bases. The germline V gene has CDR1 SGHRS and CDR2 YFSETQ. This CDR3 has 14 amino acids. J lost 9 bases, V lost 0 bases, and 1 base had no gene match. CDR3 DNA: TGCGCCAGCAGCTTGGCGGGACAGGGTTCACCCCTCCACTTT. Its translation: CASSLAGQGSPLHF.

The J gene is TRBJ2-1, the V gene TRBV15, with TRBD2 matching over 14 bases. Germline CDR1 reads LNHNV; CDR2 reads YYDKDF (reference sequence). J was trimmed by 9 bases and V by 5 bases; bases with no gene match: 15. This CDR3 is built from 18 residues. The CDR3 here is CATSLPGLAGGSASEQFF. The DNA for the CDR3 is TGTGCCACCAGCCTACCTGGACTAGCGGGGGGTTCAGCTAGTGAGCAGTTCTTC.

This sequence joins TRBV28 and TRBJ1-1; D may be TRBD1 (5 bases). The length of the CDR3 is 13 residues. V was shortened by 6 bases and J by 7 bases, with 15 bases between the two germline ends. Germline loops: CDR1 MDHEN, CDR2 SYDVKM. CDR3: CASSGRRGDEAFF. The CDR3 bases are TGTGCCAGCAGCGGGAGGAGGGGTGATGAAGCTTTCTTT.

This chain connects TRBV5-5 to TRBJ2-5, with 9 bases identical to TRBD2. The CDR3 is 17 residues long. CDR1 and CDR2 (germline): SGHKS, YYEKEE (reference sequence). V was clipped by 4 bases and J by 1 base; unmatched bases: 11. CDR3 protein: CASSTESGGRIQETQYF. CDR3 nucleotides: TGTGCCAGCAGCACTGAAAGCGGGGGGCGTATCCAAGAGACCCAGTACTTC. Supplemented by reference TRBV5-5 and TRBJ2-5, the full variable domain reads DAGVTQSPTHLIKTRGQQVTLRCSPISGHKSVSWYQQVLGQGPQFIFQYYEKEERGRGNFPDRFSARQFPNYSSELNVNALLLGDSALYLCASSTESGGRIQETQYFGPGTRLLVL.

J is TRBJ2-7 and V is TRBV6-1; the D is unclear. The CDR3 covers 16 residues. Germline CDR1 MNHNS, CDR2 SASEGT. The V gene lost 2 bases and the J gene lost 3 bases, with 17 bases spanning the gap. The CDR3 here is CASSEMGDVRYYEQYF. CDR3 nucleotides: TGTGCCAGCAGTGAAATGGGCGATGTCAGGTACTACGAGCAGTACTTC.

This clone has ten or more counts. This sequence joins TRBV6-5 and TRBJ1-2; D gene uncertain. Trimming left V 5 bases short and J 4 bases short, with 14 bases between. This CDR3 has 14 residues. Per germline, CDR1 MNHEY and CDR2 SVGAGI. The CDR3 DNA follows: TGTGCCAGCAGTCGTGGGAGAGGAAGCTATGGCTACACCTTC. Translating gives CASSRGRGSYGYTF.

This clone was counted once. The chain employs TRBV2 and TRBJ2-3; 8 nucleotides match TRBD2. V was clipped by 5 bases and J by 4 bases; unmatched bases: 8. CDR3 length: 15 residues. Per germline, CDR1 SNHLY and CDR2 FYNNEI. Here the CDR3 reads CASSILAAASDTQYF. In DNA, the CDR3 is TGTGCCAGCAGTATACTAGCGGCGGCATCAGATACGCAGTATTTT.

There are a few counts of this clone. This chain links TRBV5-1 with TRBJ1-2, with TRBD1 matching over 8 bases. This CDR3 has 14 residues. The germline CDR1 and CDR2 sequences are SGHRS and YFSETQ. Trimming at V came to 2 bases and at J to 7 bases, leaving 7 bases not matched to a gene. This chain's CDR3 is CASSFQDRVSGYTF. CDR3 bases: TGCGCCAGCAGCTTTCAGGACAGGGTATCTGGCTACACCTTC.

V is TRBV4-1 and J is TRBJ2-3, with D hard to call. The germline gives CDR1 MGHRA, CDR2 YSYEKL. V dropped 0 bases and J dropped 9 bases, with 16 bases sitting between them. The CDR3 has 15 residues. CDR3 sequence reads: CASSQDRTSHGTQYF. The CDR3 bases are TGCGCCAGCAGCCAAGATAGAACCAGTCACGGGACGCAGTATTTT.

The rearrangement links TRBV4-1 to TRBJ2-4, with D possibly matching TRBD2 (5 bases). In germline, CDR1 is MGHRA, CDR2 YSYEKL. The V gene lost 1 base and the J gene lost 2 bases, with 12 bases spanning the gap. The CDR3 has 16 residues. CDR3 in DNA: TGCGCCAGCAGCCAAGGACCGGGAATTTCCAAAAACATTCAGTACTTC. Its translation: CASSQGPGISKNIQYF.

The chain recombines TRBV7-9 with TRBJ2-3; 11 nucleotides match TRBD2. J lost 8 bases, V lost 3 bases, and 7 bases had no gene match. The germline V gene has CDR1 SEHNR and CDR2 FQNEAQ (reference sequence). This CDR3 has 15 residues. The CDR3 loop is CASSLASGGLGTQYF. The CDR3 bases are TGTGCCAGCAGCTTGGCTAGCGGGGGGTTAGGTACGCAGTATTTT.

The V call is TRBV5-1, the J call TRBJ2-3, with a weak D call TRBD2 (6 bases). This CDR3 contains 15 residues. With 0 bases removed from V and 6 bases from J, the gap between germline ends came to 14 bases. CDR1 and CDR2 (germline): SGHRS, YFSETQ. In DNA, the CDR3 is TGCGCCAGCAGCTTGGATGGACACAGCGGGGATACGCAGTATTTT. It is translated as CASSLDGHSGDTQYF.